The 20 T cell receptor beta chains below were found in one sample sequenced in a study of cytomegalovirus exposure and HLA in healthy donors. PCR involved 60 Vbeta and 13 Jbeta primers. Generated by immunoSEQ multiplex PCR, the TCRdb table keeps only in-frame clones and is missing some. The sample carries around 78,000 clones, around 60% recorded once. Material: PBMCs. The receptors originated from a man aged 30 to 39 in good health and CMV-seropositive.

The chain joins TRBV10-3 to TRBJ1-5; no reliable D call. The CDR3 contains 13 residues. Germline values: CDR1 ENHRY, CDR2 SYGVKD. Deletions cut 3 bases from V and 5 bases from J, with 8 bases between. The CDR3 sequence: CAISDWGDQPQHF. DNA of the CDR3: TGTGCCATCAGTGATTGGGGAGATCAGCCCCAGCATTTT.

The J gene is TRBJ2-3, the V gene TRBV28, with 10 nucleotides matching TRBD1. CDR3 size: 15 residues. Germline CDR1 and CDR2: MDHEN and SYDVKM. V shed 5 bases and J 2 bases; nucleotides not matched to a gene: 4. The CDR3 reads CASSPGTGDTDTQYF. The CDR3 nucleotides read TGTGCCAGCAGTCCCGGGACAGGGGACACAGATACGCAGTATTTT.

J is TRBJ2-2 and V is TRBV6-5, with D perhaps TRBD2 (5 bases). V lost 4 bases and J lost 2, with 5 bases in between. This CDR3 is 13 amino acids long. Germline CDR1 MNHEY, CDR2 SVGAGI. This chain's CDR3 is CASSWTNTGELFF. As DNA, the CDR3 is TGTGCCAGCAGTTGGACTAACACCGGGGAGCTGTTTTTT.

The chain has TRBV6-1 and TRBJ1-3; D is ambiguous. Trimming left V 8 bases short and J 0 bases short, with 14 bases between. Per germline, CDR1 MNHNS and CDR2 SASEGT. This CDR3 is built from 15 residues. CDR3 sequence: CASGMTSGSGNTIYF. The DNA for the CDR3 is TGTGCCAGCGGGATGACTAGCGGCTCTGGAAACACCATATATTTT.

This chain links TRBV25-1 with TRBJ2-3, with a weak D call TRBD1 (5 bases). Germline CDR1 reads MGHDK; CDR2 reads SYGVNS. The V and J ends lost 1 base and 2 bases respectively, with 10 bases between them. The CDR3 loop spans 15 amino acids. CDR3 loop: CASSESRAPTDTQYF. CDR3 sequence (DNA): TGTGCCAGCAGTGAATCCAGGGCCCCCACAGATACGCAGTATTTT.

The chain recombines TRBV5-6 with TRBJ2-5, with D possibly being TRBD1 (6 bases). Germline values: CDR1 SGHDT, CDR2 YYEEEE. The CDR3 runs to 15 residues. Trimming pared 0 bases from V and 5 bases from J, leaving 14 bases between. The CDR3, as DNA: TGTGCCAGCAGCTTGGGACTCAACCAGGGGGAGACCCAGTACTTC. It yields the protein CASSLGLNQGETQYF.

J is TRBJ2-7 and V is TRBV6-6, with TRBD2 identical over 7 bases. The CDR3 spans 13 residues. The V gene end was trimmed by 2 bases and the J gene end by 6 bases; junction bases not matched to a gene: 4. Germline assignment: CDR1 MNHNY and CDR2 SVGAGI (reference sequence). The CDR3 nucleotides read TGTGCCAGCAGTTACGCAGGGAGGGGCGAGCAGTACTTC. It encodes CASSYAGRGEQYF.

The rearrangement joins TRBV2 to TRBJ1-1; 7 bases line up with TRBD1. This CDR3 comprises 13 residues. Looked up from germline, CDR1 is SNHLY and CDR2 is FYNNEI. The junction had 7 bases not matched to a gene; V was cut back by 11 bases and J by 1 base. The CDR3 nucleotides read TGTGCCGGTGACAGGGAACCGAACACTGAAGCTTTCTTT. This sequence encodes CAGDREPNTEAFF.

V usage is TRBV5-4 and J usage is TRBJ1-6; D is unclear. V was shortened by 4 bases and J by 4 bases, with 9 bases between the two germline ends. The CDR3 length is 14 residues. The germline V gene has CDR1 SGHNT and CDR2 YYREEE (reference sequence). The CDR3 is CASSPGRYNSPLHF. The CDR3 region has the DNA TGTGCCAGCAGCCCCGGGAGATATAATTCACCCCTCCACTTT.

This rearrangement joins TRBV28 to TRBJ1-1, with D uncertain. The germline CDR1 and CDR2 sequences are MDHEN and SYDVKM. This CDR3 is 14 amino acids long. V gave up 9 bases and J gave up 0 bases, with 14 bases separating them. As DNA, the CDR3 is TGTGCCAGTACGTGGAGGAACCTGAACACTGAAGCTTTCTTT. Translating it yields CASTWRNLNTEAFF.

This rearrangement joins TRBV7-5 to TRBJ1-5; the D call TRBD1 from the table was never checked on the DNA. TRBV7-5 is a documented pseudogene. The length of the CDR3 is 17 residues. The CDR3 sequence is CVRSSNGDRGPRQPQHF. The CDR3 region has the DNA TGTGTCAGAAGCTCCAACGGGGACAGGGGGCCGAGGCAGCCCCAGCATTTT.

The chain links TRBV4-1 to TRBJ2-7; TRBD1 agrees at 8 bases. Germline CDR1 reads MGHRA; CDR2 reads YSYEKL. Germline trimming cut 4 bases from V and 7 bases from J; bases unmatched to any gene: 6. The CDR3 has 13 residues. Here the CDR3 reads CASSRQGAREQYF. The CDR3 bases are TGCGCCAGCAGCCGGCAGGGGGCGAGAGAGCAGTACTTC.

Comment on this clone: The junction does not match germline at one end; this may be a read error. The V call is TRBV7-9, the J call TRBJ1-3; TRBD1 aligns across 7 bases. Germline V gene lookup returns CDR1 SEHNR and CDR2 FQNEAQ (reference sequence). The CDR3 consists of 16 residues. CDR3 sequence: CASSLGARGLGNTIYF. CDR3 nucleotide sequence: TGTGCCAGCAGTTTAGGGGCAAGGGGGCTTGGAAACACCATATATTTT.

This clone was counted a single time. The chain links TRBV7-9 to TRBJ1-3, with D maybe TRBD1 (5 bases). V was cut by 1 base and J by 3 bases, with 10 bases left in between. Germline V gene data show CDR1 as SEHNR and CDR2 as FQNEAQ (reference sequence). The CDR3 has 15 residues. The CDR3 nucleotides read TGTGCCAGCAGCTTAGGGGGGGATCGTGGAAACACCATATATTTT. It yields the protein CASSLGGDRGNTIYF. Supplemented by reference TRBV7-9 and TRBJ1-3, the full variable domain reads DTGVSQNPRHKITKRGQNVTFRCDPISEHNRLYWYRQTLGQGPEFLTYFQNEAQLEKSRLLSDRFSAERPKGSFSTLEIQRTEQGDSAMYLCASSLGGDRGNTIYFGEGSWLTVV.

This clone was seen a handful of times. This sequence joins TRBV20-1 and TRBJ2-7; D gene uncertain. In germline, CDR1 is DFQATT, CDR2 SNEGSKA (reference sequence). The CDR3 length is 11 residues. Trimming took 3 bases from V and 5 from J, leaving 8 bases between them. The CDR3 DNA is TGCAGTGCTAGTCAATCGGACGAGCAGTACTTC. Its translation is CSASQSDEQYF.

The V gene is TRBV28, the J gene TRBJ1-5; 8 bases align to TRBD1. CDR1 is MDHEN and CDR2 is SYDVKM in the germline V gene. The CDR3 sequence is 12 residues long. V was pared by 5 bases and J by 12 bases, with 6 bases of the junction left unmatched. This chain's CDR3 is CASSAGTGGQHF. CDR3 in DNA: TGTGCCAGCAGTGCCGGGACAGGTGGCCAGCATTTT. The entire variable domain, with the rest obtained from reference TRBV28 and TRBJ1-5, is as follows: DVKVTQSSRYLVKRTGEKVFLECVQDMDHENMFWYRQDPGLGLRLIYFSYDVKMKEKGDIPEGYSVSREKKERFSLILESASTNQTSMYLCASSAGTGGQHFGDGTRLSIL.

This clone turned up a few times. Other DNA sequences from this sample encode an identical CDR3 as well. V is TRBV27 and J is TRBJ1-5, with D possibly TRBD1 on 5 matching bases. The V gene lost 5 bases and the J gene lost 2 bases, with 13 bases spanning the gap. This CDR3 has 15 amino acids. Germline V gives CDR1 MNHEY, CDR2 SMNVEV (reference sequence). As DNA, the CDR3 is TGTGCCAGCAGTCTGACAGCGGGGGGCAATCAGCCCCAGCATTTT. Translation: CASSLTAGGNQPQHF.

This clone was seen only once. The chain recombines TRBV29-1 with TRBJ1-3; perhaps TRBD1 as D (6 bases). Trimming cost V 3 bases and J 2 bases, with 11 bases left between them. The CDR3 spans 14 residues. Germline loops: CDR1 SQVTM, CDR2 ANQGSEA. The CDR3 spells CSVERGNTGNTIYF. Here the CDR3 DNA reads TGCAGCGTTGAGAGGGGGAACACTGGAAACACCATATATTTT.

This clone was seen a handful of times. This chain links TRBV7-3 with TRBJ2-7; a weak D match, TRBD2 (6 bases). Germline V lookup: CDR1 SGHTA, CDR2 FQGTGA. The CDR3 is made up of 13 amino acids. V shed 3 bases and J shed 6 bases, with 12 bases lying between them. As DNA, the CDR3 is TGTGCCAGCAGCTTCGATCGGGGAGGCGAGCAGTACTTC. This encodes CASSFDRGGEQYF.

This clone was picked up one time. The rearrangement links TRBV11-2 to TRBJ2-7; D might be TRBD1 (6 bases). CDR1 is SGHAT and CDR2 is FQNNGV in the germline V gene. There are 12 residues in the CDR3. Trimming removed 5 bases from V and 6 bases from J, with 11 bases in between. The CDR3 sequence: CASSINRAEQYF. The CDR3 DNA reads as TGTGCCAGCAGCATAAACAGGGCCGAGCAGTACTTC.